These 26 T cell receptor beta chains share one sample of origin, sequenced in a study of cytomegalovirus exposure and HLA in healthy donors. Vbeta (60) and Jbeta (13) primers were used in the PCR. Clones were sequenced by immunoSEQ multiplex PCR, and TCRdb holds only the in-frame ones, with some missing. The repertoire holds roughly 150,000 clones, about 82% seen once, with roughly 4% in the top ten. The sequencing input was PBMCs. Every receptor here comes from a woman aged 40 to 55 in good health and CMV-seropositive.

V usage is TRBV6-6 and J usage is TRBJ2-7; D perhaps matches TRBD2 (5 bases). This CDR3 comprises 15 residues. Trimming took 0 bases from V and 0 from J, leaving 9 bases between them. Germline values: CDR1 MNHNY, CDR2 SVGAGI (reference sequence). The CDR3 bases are TGTGCCAGCAGTTACTCCGGGGATAGCTCCTACGAGCAGTACTTC. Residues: CASSYSGDSSYEQYF.

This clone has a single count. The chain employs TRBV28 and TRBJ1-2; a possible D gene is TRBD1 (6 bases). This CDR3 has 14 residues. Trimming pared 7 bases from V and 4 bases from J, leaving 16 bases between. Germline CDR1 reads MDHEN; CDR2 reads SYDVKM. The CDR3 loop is CASTWDIGIYGYTF. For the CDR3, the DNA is TGTGCCAGCACATGGGACATCGGAATCTATGGCTACACCTTC.

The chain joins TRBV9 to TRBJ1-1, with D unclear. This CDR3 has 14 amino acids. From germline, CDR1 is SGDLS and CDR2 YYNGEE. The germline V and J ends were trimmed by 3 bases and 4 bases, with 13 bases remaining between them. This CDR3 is CASSADGAGTEAFF. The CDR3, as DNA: TGTGCCAGCAGCGCAGACGGAGCTGGCACTGAAGCTTTCTTT.

This CDR3 is CASSFSLGTGELFF. The CDR3 nucleotides read TGCGCCAGCAGCTTCTCACTAGGCACCGGGGAGCTGTTTTTT. The V and J genes are TRBV5-1 and TRBJ2-2; D might be TRBD2 (5 bases). V gave up 2 bases and J gave up 4 bases, with 9 bases separating them. The CDR3 is 14 residues long. The germline V gene has CDR1 SGHRS and CDR2 YFSETQ.

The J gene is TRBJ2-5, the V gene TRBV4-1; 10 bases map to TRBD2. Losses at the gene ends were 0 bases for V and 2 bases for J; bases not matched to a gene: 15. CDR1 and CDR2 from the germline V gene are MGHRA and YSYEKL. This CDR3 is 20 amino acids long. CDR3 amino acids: CASSQEVVAGGPPIQETQYF. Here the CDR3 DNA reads TGCGCCAGCAGCCAAGAGGTCGTAGCGGGGGGCCCACCGATTCAAGAGACCCAGTACTTC.

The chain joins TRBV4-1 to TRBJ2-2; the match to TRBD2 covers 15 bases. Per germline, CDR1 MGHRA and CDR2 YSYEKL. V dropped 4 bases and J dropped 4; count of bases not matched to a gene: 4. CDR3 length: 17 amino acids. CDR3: CASSRGTSGGSTGELFF. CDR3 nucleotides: TGCGCCAGCAGCCGAGGGACTAGCGGGGGGTCCACCGGGGAGCTGTTTTTT.

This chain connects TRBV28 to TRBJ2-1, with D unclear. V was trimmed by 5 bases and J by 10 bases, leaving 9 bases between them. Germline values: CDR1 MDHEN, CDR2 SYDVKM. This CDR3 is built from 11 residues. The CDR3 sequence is CASSRREEQFF. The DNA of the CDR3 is TGTGCCAGCAGTCGAAGAGAAGAGCAGTTCTTC.

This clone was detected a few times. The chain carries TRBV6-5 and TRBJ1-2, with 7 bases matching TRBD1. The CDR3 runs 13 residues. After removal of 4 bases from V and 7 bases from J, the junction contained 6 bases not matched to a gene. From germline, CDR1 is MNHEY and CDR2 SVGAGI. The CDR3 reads CASSLDRAGGYTF. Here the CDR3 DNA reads TGTGCCAGCAGTTTAGACAGGGCGGGTGGCTACACCTTC.

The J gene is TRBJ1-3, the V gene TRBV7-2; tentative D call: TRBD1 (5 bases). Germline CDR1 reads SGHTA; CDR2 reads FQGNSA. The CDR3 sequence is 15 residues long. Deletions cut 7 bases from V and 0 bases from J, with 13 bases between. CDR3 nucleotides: TGTGCCAGCATAAGGGAAAGGGGCTCTGGAAACACCATATATTTT. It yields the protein CASIRERGSGNTIYF.

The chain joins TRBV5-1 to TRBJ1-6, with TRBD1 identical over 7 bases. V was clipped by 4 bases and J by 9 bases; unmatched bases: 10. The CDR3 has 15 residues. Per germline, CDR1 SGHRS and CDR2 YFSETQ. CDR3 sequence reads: CASSDEGAAISPLHF. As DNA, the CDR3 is TGCGCCAGCAGCGACGAGGGGGCCGCGATTTCACCCCTCCACTTT.

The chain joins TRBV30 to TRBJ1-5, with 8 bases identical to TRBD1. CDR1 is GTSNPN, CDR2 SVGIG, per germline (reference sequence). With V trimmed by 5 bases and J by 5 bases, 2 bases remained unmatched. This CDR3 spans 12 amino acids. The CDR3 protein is CAWDRGDQPQHF. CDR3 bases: TGTGCCTGGGACAGGGGAGATCAGCCCCAGCATTTT.

The CDR3 DNA is TGTGCCAGTAGTGAGGGGGCGGGACTAGCGGTCTACGAGCAGTACTTC. Protein: CASSEGAGLAVYEQYF. The V call is TRBV19, the J call TRBJ2-7; 11 positions agree with TRBD2. V lost 5 bases, J lost 3 bases, and 9 bases stayed unmatched. Germline V gene lookup returns CDR1 LNHDA and CDR2 SQIVND (reference sequence). The CDR3 totals 16 residues.

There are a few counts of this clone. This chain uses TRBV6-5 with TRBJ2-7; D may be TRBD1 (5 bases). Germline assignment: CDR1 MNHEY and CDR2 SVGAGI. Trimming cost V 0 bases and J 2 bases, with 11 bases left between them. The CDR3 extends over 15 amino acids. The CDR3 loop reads CASSYSMVQAYEQYF. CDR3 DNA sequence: TGTGCCAGCAGTTACTCGATGGTACAGGCCTACGAGCAGTACTTC.

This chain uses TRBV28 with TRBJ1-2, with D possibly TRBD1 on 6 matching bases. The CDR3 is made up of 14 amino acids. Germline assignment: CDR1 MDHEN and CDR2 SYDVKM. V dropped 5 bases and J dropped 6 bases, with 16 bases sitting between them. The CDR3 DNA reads TGTGCCAGCAGTCGCCGGACAGCTCGAGATGGCTACACCTTC. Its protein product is CASSRRTARDGYTF.

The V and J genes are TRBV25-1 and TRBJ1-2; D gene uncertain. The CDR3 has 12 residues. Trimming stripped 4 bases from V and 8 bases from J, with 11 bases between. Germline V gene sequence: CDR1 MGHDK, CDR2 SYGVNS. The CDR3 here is CASSGGGGGYTF. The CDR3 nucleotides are TGTGCCAGCAGTGGTGGCGGAGGGGGCTACACCTTC.

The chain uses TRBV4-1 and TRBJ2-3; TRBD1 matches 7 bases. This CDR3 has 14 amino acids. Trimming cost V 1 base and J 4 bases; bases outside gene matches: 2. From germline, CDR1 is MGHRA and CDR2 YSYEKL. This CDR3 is CASSQADRADTQYF. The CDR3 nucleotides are TGCGCCAGCAGCCAAGCCGACAGGGCAGATACGCAGTATTTT.

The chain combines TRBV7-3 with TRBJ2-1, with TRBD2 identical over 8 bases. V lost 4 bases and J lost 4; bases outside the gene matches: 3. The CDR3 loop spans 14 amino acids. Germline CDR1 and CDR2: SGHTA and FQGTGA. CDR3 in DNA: TGTGCCAGCAGCTCTAGCGGGCCTTACAATGAGCAGTTCTTC. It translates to CASSSSGPYNEQFF.

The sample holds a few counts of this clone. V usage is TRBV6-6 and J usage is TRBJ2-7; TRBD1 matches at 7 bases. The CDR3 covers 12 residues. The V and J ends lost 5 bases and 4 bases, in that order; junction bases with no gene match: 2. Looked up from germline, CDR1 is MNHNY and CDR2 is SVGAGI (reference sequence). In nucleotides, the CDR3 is TGTGCCAGCAGTGGGACAGCATACGAGCAGTACTTC. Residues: CASSGTAYEQYF.

The DNA for the CDR3 is TGTGCCAGCAGCCAAGCAGGAAACAGGGGGGAGGCTTTCTTT. This encodes CASSQAGNRGEAFF. This rearrangement joins TRBV4-2 to TRBJ1-1, with 8 bases matching TRBD1. The junction had 9 bases not matched to a gene; V was cut back by 1 base and J by 11 bases. The CDR3 has 14 amino acids. Germline V gene lookup returns CDR1 LGHNA and CDR2 YNFKEQ.

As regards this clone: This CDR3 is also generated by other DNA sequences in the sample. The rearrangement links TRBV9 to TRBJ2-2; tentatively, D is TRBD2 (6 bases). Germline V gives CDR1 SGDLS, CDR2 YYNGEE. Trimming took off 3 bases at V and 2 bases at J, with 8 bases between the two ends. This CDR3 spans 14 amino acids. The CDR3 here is CASSAGLNTGELFF. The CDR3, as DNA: TGTGCCAGCAGCGCGGGACTTAACACCGGGGAGCTGTTTTTT.

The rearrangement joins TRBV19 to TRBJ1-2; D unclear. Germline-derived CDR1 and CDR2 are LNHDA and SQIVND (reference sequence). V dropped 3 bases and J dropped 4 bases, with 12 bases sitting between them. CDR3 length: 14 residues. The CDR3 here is CASSILGSSYGYTF. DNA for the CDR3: TGTGCCAGTAGTATTTTGGGCAGCTCCTATGGCTACACCTTC.

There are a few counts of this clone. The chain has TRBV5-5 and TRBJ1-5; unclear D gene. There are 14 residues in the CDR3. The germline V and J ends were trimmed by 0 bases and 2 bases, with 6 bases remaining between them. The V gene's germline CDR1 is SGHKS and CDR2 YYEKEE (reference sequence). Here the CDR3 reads CASSLGGGNQPQHF. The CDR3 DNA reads TGTGCCAGCAGCTTGGGAGGAGGCAATCAGCCCCAGCATTTT.

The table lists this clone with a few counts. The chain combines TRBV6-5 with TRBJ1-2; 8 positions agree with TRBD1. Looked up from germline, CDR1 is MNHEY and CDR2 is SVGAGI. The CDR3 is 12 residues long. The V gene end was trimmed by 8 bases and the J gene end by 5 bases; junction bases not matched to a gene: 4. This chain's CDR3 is CASGQGLYGYTF. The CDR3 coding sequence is TGTGCCAGCGGACAGGGCCTTTATGGCTACACCTTC.

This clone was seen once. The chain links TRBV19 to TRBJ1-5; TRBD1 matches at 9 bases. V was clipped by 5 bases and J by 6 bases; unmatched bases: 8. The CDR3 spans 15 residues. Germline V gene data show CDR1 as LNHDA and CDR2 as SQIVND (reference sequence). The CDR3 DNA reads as TGTGCCAGTAGTCTCCATGGACAGGGGAGTCAGCCCCAGCATTTT. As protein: CASSLHGQGSQPQHF. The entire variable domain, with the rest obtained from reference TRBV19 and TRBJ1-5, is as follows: DGGITQSPKYLFRKEGQNVTLSCEQNLNHDAMYWYRQDPGQGLRLIYYSQIVNDFQKGDIAEGYSVSREKKESFPLTVTSAQKNPTAFYLCASSLHGQGSQPQHFGDGTRLSIL.

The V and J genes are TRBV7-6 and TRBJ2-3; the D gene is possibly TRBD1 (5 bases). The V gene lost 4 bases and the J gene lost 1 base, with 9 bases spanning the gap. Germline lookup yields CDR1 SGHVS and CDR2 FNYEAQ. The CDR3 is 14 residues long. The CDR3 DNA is TGTGCCAGCAGCTCGTCACAGGGCACAGATACGCAGTATTTT. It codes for CASSSSQGTDTQYF. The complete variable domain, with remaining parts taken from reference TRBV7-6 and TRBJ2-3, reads GAGVSQSPRYKVTKRGQDVALRCDPISGHVSLYWYRQALGQGPEFLTYFNYEAQQDKSGLPNDRFSAERPEGSISTLTIQRTEQRDSAMYRCASSSSQGTDTQYFGPGTRLTVL.

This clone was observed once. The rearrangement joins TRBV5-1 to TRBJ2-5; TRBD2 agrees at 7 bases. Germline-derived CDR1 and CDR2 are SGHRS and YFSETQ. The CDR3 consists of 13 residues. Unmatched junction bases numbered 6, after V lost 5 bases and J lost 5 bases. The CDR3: CASRPEGGETQYF. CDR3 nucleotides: TGCGCCAGCAGGCCAGAGGGAGGGGAGACCCAGTACTTC.